The rows below give T cell receptor beta chains drawn from one sample of a study of regulatory dendritic cells for organ transplantation. Here immunoSEQ multiplex PCR was the method, and the copy in TCRdb shows in-frame clones only, minus some. This sample has some 35,000 clones; about 90% occur once, and the top ten carry approximately 0.11%. The source material was naive CD8+ T cells from blood. These receptor sequences come from a human donor in good health. CDR3s include the opening cysteine and the closing phenylalanine or tryptophan.

>13|TRBV4-1|TRBJ2-1
CASMGGSDNEQFF
>13|TRBV5-6|TRBJ2-7
CASSLELLGEQYF
>17|TRBV7-2|TRBJ2-5
CASSMPSGTDYQETQYF
>15|TRBV4-1|TRBJ1-5
CASSQESGGNQPQHF
>15|TRBV7-6|TRBJ2-1
CASSRPGQGTNEQFF
>19|TRBV10-2|TRBJ2-1
CASSGWGLAGERSYNEQFF
>15|TRBV6-5|TRBJ1-2
CASGHTGTANYGYTF
>14|TRBV4-1|TRBJ2-1
CASSQSFGTTDQFF
>14|TRBV4-3|TRBJ2-5
CASSPRGGSETQYF
>14|TRBV5-8|TRBJ2-5
CASTYPGLKETQYF
>15|TRBV5-5|TRBJ1-5
CASSRTDRGNQPQHF
>13|TRBV4-3|TRBJ1-4
CASSQEYSEKLFF
>16|TRBV6-5|TRBJ2-1
CASSSSTSGPNNEQFF
>13|TRBV15|TRBJ2-7
CATSAGRSYEQYF
>16|TRBV27|TRBJ1-6
CASSSDRVPYNSPLHF
>15|TRBV5-4|TRBJ2-1
CASRGGVSSYNEQFF
>14|TRBV9|TRBJ2-5
CASSAGDREETQYF